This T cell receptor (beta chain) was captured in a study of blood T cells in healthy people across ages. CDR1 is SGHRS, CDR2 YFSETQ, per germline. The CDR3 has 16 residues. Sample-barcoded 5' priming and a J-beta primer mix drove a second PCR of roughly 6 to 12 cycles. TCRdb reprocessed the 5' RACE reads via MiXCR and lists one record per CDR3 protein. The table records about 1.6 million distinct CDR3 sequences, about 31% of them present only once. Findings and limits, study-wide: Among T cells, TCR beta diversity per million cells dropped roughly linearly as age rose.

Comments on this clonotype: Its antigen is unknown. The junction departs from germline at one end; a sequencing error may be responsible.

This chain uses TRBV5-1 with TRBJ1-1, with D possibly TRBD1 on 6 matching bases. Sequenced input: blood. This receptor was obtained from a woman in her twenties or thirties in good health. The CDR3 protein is CASNTLTRGMNTEAFF. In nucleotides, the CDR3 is TGCGCTAGCAACACTCTTACCAGGGGTATGAACACTGAAGCTTTCTTT.